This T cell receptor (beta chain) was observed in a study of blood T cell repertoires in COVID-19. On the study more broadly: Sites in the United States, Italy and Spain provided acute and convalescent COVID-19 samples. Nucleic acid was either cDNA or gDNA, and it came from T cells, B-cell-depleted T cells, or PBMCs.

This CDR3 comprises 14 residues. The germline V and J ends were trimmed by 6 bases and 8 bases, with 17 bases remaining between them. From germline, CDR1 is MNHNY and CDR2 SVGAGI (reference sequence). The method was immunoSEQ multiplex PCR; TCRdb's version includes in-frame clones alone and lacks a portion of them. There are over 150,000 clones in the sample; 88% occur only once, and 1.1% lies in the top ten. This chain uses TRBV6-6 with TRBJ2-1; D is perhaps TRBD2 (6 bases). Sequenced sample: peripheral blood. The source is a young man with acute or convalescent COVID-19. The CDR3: CASRPFGGGYEQFF. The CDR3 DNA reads TGTGCCAGCAGGCCCTTCGGGGGAGGCTATGAGCAGTTCTTC.